Listed below are T cell receptor beta chains from one sample, sequenced in a study of identical twins. From the 5' RACE reads, TCRdb called clonotypes with MiXCR, one entry per CDR3 protein. Found here are about 890,000 distinct CDR3 sequences, about 12% of them singletons; the top ten hold roughly 1.5%. These data were also reused for a study on yellow fever vaccine responses in identical twins.

The sequenced sample was PBMCs. The receptors originated from a woman between 18 and 29 years old in good health. Each CDR3 is given with its conserved first and last residue. D genes are given only for firm matches. A row's size may be missing; if present it is once, few, many or a size class.

>few|.|TRBJ1-1|TRBV29-1|13
TGCAGCGTTTTCCACAGGGTAGACACTGAAGCTTTCTTT
CSVFHRVDTEAFF
>few|.|TRBJ1-1|TRBV10-2|15
TGCGCCAGCAGTGATCCCCGGGACCCGGGACCCCAAGCTTTCTTT
CASSDPRDPGPQAFF
>few|TRBD2|TRBJ2-2|TRBV3-1|15
TGTGCCAGCAGCCGGACTAGCCCGAGCACCGGGGAGCTGTTTTTT
CASSRTSPSTGELFF
>.|TRBD2|TRBJ2-3|TRBV28|14
TGTGCCAGCAGGGAGCGGGGGCCCACAGATACGCAGTATTTT
CASRERGPTDTQYF
>few|TRBD2|TRBJ2-7|TRBV2|14
TGTGCCAGCGGCGGGGGGCCTAACTTGAGGGAGCAGTACTTC
CASGGGPNLREQYF
>few|.|TRBJ2-7|TRBV12-3/TRBV12-4|15
TGTGCCAGCAGTTTTGGGACACCACTCGACTACGAGCAGTACTTC
CASSFGTPLDYEQYF
>few|TRBD2|TRBJ2-1|TRBV19|16
TGTGCCAGTAGTCCCCAAGGGCGACTAGCGAAGGATGAGCAGTTCTTC
CASSPQGRLAKDEQFF
>once|TRBD2|TRBJ2-2|TRBV29-1|14
TGCAGCGCCCGAGGGCCTAGCGGGGCCGGGGAGCTGTTTTTT
CSARGPSGAGELFF
>.|TRBD2|TRBJ2-3|TRBV15|16
TGTGCCACCAGCAGAGGAGCGGGACTAGCGATAGATACGCAGTATTTT
CATSRGAGLAIDTQYF
>.|.|TRBJ1-5|TRBV12-3/TRBV12-4|12
TGTGCCAGCAGTGACACCAAGGAGCCCCAGCATTTT
CASSDTKEPQHF
>.|TRBD1|TRBJ2-5|TRBV7-2|15
TGTGCCAGCAGCTCGGAGGACAGGGGGCTTATGACCCAGTACTTC
CASSSEDRGLMTQYF
>few|.|TRBJ1-3|TRBV12-3/TRBV12-4|15
TGTGCCAGCAGTTTCTCTAAAACCTCTGGAAACACCATATATTTT
CASSFSKTSGNTIYF
>few|.|TRBJ1-3|TRBV7-9|17
TGTGCCAGCAGCTTAACGAGAAAGGGCACCTCTGGAAACACCATATATTTT
CASSLTRKGTSGNTIYF
>.|.|TRBJ1-1|TRBV14|17
TGTGCCAGCAGCCAAGATCTTTCAGGAGACCCGAACACTGAAGCTTTCTTT
CASSQDLSGDPNTEAFF
>few|TRBD2|TRBJ2-7|TRBV4-1|15
TGCGCCAGCAGCCTCCGGGACTACCACATTTACGAGCAGTACTTC
CASSLRDYHIYEQYF
>many|TRBD2|TRBJ2-7|TRBV5-1|14
TGTGCCAGCAGCTTAGGGACTAGCGCCTACGAGCAGTACTTC
CASSLGTSAYEQYF
>few|.|TRBJ2-1|TRBV6-5|18
TGTGCCAGCAGTTCCTCAGGGACACTAGCGTTATCCTACAATGAGCAGTTCTTC
CASSSSGTLALSYNEQFF
>.|.|TRBJ2-3|TRBV20-1|16
TGCAGTGCTAGAGATCCAGCTTCAGCTGGCACAGATACGCAGTATTTT
CSARDPASAGTDTQYF
>few|TRBD2|TRBJ2-7|TRBV27|15
TGTGCCAGCAGTTTAGGGAGGGGCCTTGTTCACGAGCAGTACTTC
CASSLGRGLVHEQYF
>.|.|TRBJ1-2|TRBV7-9|13
TGTGCCAGCAGCTTCCCCGGCCTTGCTGGCTACACCTTC
CASSFPGLAGYTF
>.|.|TRBJ2-5|TRBV5-1|14
TGCGCCAGCAGCGAGGAACGGACGGGGGAGACCCAGCACTTC
CASSEERTGETQHF
>few|.|TRBJ2-1|TRBV5-4|15
TGTGCCAGCAGCTTGGCCCGCCAGTGGGACAATGAGCAGTTCTTC
CASSLARQWDNEQFF
>few|.|TRBJ1-1|TRBV9|11
TGTGCCAGCGCGACGAACACTGAAGCTTTCTTT
CASATNTEAFF
>many|TRBD2|TRBJ2-7|TRBV5-1|15
TGCGCCAGCAGCTTGGGTAGCGGGAGCGCCTACGAGCAGTACTTC
CASSLGSGSAYEQYF
>few|TRBD1|TRBJ1-1|TRBV5-6|14
TGTGCCAGCAGCGACAACAGGGGGAACACTGAAGCTTTCTTT
CASSDNRGNTEAFF
>many|.|TRBJ2-5|TRBV12-3/TRBV12-4|13
TGTGCCAGCAGTTTAAACCGAAAAGAGACCCAGTACTTC
CASSLNRKETQYF
>few|.|TRBJ2-1|TRBV7-6|14
TGTGCCAGCAGAAGCGGCGGTGGGAGAAATGAGCAGTTCTTC
CASRSGGGRNEQFF
>many|.|TRBJ1-5|TRBV12-3/TRBV12-4|14
TGTGCCAGCAGTTTTGAGGGGGAAAATCAGCCCCAGCATTTT
CASSFEGENQPQHF
>few|.|TRBJ2-1|TRBV7-2|13
TGTGCCAGCAGCACCAGGGTGAGGAATGAGCAGTTCTTC
CASSTRVRNEQFF
>few|.|TRBJ2-7|TRBV29-1|14
TGCAGCGTTTCGGCCGGGGACTCCCCCTACGAGCAGTACTTC
CSVSAGDSPYEQYF
>.|.|TRBJ2-3|TRBV4-1|15
TGCGCCAGCAGGGGAAGGGACTCGAGCACAGATACGCAGTATTTT
CASRGRDSSTDTQYF
>few|.|TRBJ2-7|TRBV12-3/TRBV12-4|17
TGTGCCAGCAGAGGTACAGTCCCCGGTTTCAGCTCCTACGAGCAGTACTTC
CASRGTVPGFSSYEQYF
>few|TRBD2|TRBJ2-1|TRBV20-1|14
TGCAGCCAACATAGAGGGCTAGCGGGAGTTGGGGAGTTCTTC
CSQHRGLAGVGEFF
>.|TRBD1|TRBJ2-1|TRBV12-3/TRBV12-4|13
TGTGCCAGCGGGGACAGTCCGTCCAATGAGCAGTTCTTC
CASGDSPSNEQFF
>many|TRBD1|TRBJ2-1|TRBV25-1|15
TGTGCCAGCAGTGATCAGGGACAGGGTACGAATGAGCAGTTCTTC
CASSDQGQGTNEQFF
>.|.|TRBJ2-5|TRBV7-6|15
TGTGCCAGCAGCTTAGCGCGTTACGTGGGAGAGACCCAGTACTTC
CASSLARYVGETQYF
>many|.|TRBJ1-1|TRBV5-5|12
TGTGCCAGCAGCCCCCGGGACCGCTTAGCTTTCTTT
CASSPRDRLAFF
>few|TRBD1|TRBJ1-5|TRBV20-1|13
TGCAGTGCTAGGGTTACAGGGGAAAAGCCCCAGCATTTT
CSARVTGEKPQHF
>.|.|TRBJ2-2|TRBV25-1|13
TGTGCCAGCAGGGCCCGAAAAATCGGGGAGCTGTTTTTT
CASRARKIGELFF
>few|.|TRBJ2-3|TRBV28|15
TGTGCCAGCAGTTCCCTCAGGGTCCTCACAGATACGCAGTATTTT
CASSSLRVLTDTQYF
>few|.|TRBJ2-1|TRBV20-1|12
TGCAGTGCTGGTGCGCGGAACAATGAGCAGTTCTTC
CSAGARNNEQFF
>many|TRBD1|TRBJ2-2|TRBV28|15
TGTGCCAGCAGTCAAGACAGGGTACGCACCGGGGAGCTGTTTTTT
CASSQDRVRTGELFF
>many|.|TRBJ1-2|TRBV6-1|13
TGTGCCAGCAGAGCGGGAGCTAACTATGGCTACACCTTC
CASRAGANYGYTF
>many|.|TRBJ2-2|TRBV12-3/TRBV12-4|14
TGTGCCAGCTCCCCGGGACACTCAACCGGGGAGCTGTTTTTT
CASSPGHSTGELFF
>.|.|TRBJ2-6|TRBV20-1|17
TGCAGTGCTAGAGATCTGGATGGGTATTCTGGGGCCAACGTCCTGACTTTC
CSARDLDGYSGANVLTF
>many|TRBD2|TRBJ2-7|TRBV27|13
TGTGCCAGTGGGACTAGCGGTCCCTACGAGCAGTACTTC
CASGTSGPYEQYF
>many|.|TRBJ2-5|TRBV20-1|13
TGCAGTGCCCACGCTCGGTCGGGAGAGACCCAGTACTTC
CSAHARSGETQYF
>.|.|TRBJ2-1|TRBV6-1|11
TGTGCCAGTTTTAATAGCAATGAGCAGTTCTTC
CASFNSNEQFF
>.|.|TRBJ2-5|TRBV29-1|12
TGCAGCGTCGGACTACTCCAAGAGACCCAGTACTTC
CSVGLLQETQYF
>many|.|TRBJ2-7|TRBV12-3/TRBV12-4|13
TGTGCCAGCAGCGTTGGTCTAAGGGGCGAGCAGTACTTC
CASSVGLRGEQYF